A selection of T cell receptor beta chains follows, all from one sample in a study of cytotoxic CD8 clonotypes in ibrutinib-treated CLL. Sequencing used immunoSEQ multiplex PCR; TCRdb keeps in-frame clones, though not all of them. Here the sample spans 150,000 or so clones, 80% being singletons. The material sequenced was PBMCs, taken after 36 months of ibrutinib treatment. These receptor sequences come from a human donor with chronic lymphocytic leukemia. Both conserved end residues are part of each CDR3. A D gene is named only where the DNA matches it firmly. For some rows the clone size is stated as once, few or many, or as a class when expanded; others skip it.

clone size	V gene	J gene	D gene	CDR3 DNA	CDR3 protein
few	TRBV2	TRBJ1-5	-	TGTGCCAGCAGTGATTGGGGTTATAGCAATCAGCCCCAGCATTTT	CASSDWGYSNQPQHF
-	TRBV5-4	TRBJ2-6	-	TGTGCCAGCAGCCCCAGGATAGGGGGGACCGGGGCCAACGTCCTGACTTTC	CASSPRIGGTGANVLTF
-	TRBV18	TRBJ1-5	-	TGTGCCAGCTCACCAGCAGGGACCCAGCCCCAGCATTTT	CASSPAGTQPQHF
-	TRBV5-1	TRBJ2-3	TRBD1	TGCGCCAGCAGCTTGGCACAGGGGGATACGCAGTATTTT	CASSLAQGDTQYF
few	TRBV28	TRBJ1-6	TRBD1	TGTGCCAGCAGTAGGGGGCGGTTGACTTCACCCCTCCACTTT	CASSRGRLTSPLHF
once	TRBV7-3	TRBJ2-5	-	TGTGCCAGCAGCCAAGAGACCCAGTACTTC	CASSQETQYF
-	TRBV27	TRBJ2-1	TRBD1	TGTGCCAGCACCGCAGGGACAGTGCCGCGCAATGAGCAGTTCTTC	CASTAGTVPRNEQFF
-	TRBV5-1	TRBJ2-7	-	TGCGCCAGCAGCTTGGCAGGGGAGAACTACGAGCAGTACTTC	CASSLAGENYEQYF
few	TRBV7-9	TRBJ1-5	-	TGTGCCAGCAGCTTAGAAAACGGCAATCAGCCCCAGCATTTT	CASSLENGNQPQHF
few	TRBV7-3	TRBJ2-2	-	TGTGCCAGCAGCTTATGGAGCGGCTACACCGGGGAGCTGTTTTTT	CASSLWSGYTGELFF
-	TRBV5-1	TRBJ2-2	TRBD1	TGCGCCAGCAGCCCCCGGGACAGGGTGTTCCCCGGGGAGCTGTTTTTT	CASSPRDRVFPGELFF
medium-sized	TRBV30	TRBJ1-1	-	TGTGCCTGGAGACAGGGGAACACTGAAGCTTTCTTT	CAWRQGNTEAFF
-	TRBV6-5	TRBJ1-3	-	TGTGCCAGCAGTGTAGGGTTTGGAAACACCATATATTTT	CASSVGFGNTIYF
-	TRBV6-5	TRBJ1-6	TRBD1	TGTGCCAGCAGTTACGAGGGACAGTATAATTCACCCCTCCACTTT	CASSYEGQYNSPLHF
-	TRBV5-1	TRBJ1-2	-	TGCGCCAGCAGGCCGACCCCGCCCGGCGATGGCTACACCTTC	CASRPTPPGDGYTF
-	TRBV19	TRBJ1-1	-	TGTGCCAGTAGTACCCGGGAGAAACAAACTGAAGCTTTCTTT	CASSTREKQTEAFF
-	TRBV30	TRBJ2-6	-	TGTGCCTGGAGTTACCTGGGTACTGGGGCCAACGTCCTGACTTTC	CAWSYLGTGANVLTF
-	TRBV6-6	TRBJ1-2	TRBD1	TGTGCCAGCAAAAAAACCGGGACAGGGGATGGCTACACCTTC	CASKKTGTGDGYTF
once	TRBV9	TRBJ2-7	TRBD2	TGTGCCAGCAGCGTAGTGGGGGGGTCCAACGAGCAGTACTTC	CASSVVGGSNEQYF
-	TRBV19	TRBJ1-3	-	TGTGCCAGTAGTATTGGCGGAACGGGGACGGGTCCATATTTT	CASSIGGTGTGPYF
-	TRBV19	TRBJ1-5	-	TGTGCCAGTAGTTTGCAGGGCCCAGGGTATCAGCCCCAGCATTTT	CASSLQGPGYQPQHF
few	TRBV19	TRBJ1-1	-	TGTGCCAGTATGGGAGCTTTGAACACTGAAGCTTTCTTT	CASMGALNTEAFF
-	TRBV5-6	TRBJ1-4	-	TGTGCCAGCAGCTTGGGTTGGCCGGCGACCGAAAAACTGTTTTTT	CASSLGWPATEKLFF
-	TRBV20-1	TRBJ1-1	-	TGCCCTTGGGGGGGAGGGGGAGCTTTCTTT	CPWGGGGAFF
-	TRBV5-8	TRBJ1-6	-	TGTGCCAGCAGCCTTACCCCGTTCCCGGAAAAATATAATTCACCCCTCCACTTT	CASSLTPFPEKYNSPLHF
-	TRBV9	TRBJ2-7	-	TGTGCCAGCAGCGTTGCTCCACGAGCCTACGAGCAGTACTTC	CASSVAPRAYEQYF
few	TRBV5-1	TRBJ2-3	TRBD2	TGCGCCAGCAGCCCGGGACTAGCGGGGAGCACAGATACGCAGTATTTT	CASSPGLAGSTDTQYF
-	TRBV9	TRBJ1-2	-	TGTGCCAGCAGCGTAGCAGGGATCTATGGCTACACCTTC	CASSVAGIYGYTF
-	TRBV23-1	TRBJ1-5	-	TGCGCCAGCAGTCAGCCGATTGTTAGCAATCAGCCCCAGCATTTT	CASSQPIVSNQPQHF
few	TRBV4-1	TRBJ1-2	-	TGCGCCAGCAGCCAAGAAGTTAACTATGGCTACACCTTC	CASSQEVNYGYTF
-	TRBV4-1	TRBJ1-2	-	TGCGCCAGCAGCCAACCAAATGCAGGGGCGAAGTATGGCTACACCTTC	CASSQPNAGAKYGYTF
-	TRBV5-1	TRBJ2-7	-	TGCGCCAGCAGCAATACAGGGTTTGACGAGCAGTACTTC	CASSNTGFDEQYF
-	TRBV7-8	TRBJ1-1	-	TGTGCCAGCAGCTTAGTTCAGAACACTGAAGCTTTCTTT	CASSLVQNTEAFF
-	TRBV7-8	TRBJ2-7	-	TGTGCCAGCAGGAGGAGGGCCAGTTACGAGCAGTACTTC	CASRRRASYEQYF
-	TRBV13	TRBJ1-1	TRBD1	TGTGCCAGCAGTCATAGTTGGGACAGACCGAACACTGAAACTTTCTTT	CASSHSWDRPNTETFF
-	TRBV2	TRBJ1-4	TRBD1	TGTGCCGACAGACAGGGTTTAGCCCCAAATGAAAAACTGTTTTTT	CADRQGLAPNEKLFF
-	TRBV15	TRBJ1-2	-	TGTGCCACCAGCGTCCGGGGGTATGGCTACACCTTC	CATSVRGYGYTF
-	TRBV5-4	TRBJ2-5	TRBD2	TGTGCCAGCAGCTCCTCTAGCGGGGGGCGGGTAGAGACCCAGTACTTC	CASSSSSGGRVETQYF
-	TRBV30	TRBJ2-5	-	TGTGCCTGGAGTGGGGGTGGGGAGACCCAGTACTTC	CAWSGGGETQYF
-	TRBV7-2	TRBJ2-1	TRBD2	TGTGCCAGCAGCTTAACTAGCGGGGGTTACAATGAGCAGTTCTTC	CASSLTSGGYNEQFF
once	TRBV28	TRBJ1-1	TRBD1	TGTGCCAGCAGTTTAATTCCGGCAGGGGGCGCGGGTAGCCCTGAAGCTTTCTTT	CASSLIPAGGAGSPEAFF
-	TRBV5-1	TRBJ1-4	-	TGCGCCAGCAGCTTGGGCCAGGGGTCGTGGAAGGAAAAACTGTTTTTT	CASSLGQGSWKEKLFF
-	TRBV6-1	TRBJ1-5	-	TGTGCCAGCAGTAATAGTTGGAGCCAGCCCCAGCATTTT	CASSNSWSQPQHF
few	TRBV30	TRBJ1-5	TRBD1	TGTGCCTGGAGCAGGGGGCAACAGCCCCAGCATTTT	CAWSRGQQPQHF
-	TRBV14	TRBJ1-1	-	TGTGCCAGCAGCCAAGTGCAGGGCACTGAAGCTTTCTTT	CASSQVQGTEAFF
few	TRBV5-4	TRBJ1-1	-	TGTGCCACCGACGCCCCCCCGGATTCCTCTTTGCCCTTTGAAGCTTTCTTT	CATDAPPDSSLPFEAFF
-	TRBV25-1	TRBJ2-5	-	TGTGCCAGCAGTGTAGCGTCAAAGGGCCAAGAGACCCAGTACTTC	CASSVASKGQETQYF
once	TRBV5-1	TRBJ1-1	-	TGCGCCAGCAGCTTATGGCCGGGGGAGAACACTGAAGCTTTCTTT	CASSLWPGENTEAFF
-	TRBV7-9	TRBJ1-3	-	TGTGCCAGCAGCCAGGGCCACCTCGGGACTGGAAACACCATATATTTT	CASSQGHLGTGNTIYF
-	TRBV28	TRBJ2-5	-	TGTGCCAGCAGTTCGACTTTGGAGACCCAGTACTTC	CASSSTLETQYF
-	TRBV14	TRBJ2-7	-	TGTGCCAGCAGCCAAGACCACGGGCAGCGACCCTACGAGCAGTACTTC	CASSQDHGQRPYEQYF
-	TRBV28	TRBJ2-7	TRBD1	TGTGCCAGCAGTTTACCGGACAGGGGGCCGGACGAGCAGTACTTC	CASSLPDRGPDEQYF